These 30 T cell receptor beta chains share one sample of origin, sequenced in a study of blood T cell repertoires in COVID-19. Repertoires were generated with immunoSEQ multiplex PCR, while TCRdb's copy carries only in-frame clones and drops some. The sample gives roughly 160,000 clones, almost 85% of which show up once; 9.5% to 11% is in the top ten. The sequenced material came from PBMCs or T cells enriched from blood (not recorded which). The receptors were sampled from a man aged 50 or older who had recovered from COVID-19.

The gene calls are TRBV18 and TRBJ2-7; 7 bases map to TRBD1. In germline, CDR1 is KGHSH, CDR2 LQKENI. V gave up 1 base and J gave up 3 bases; unmatched junction bases: 6. CDR3 length equals 15 residues. The CDR3 loop is CASSPLWDRDYEQYF. The CDR3 DNA reads TGTGCCAGCTCACCACTCTGGGACAGAGACTACGAGCAGTACTTC.

The V call is TRBV19, the J call TRBJ2-1; 8 bases match TRBD2. The germline CDR1 and CDR2 sequences are LNHDA and SQIVND (reference sequence). The trim removed 6 bases at V and 5 bases at J, leaving 12 bases unmatched. The CDR3 contains 16 residues. This CDR3 is CASSQPGLVRDNEQFF. The CDR3 DNA sequence: TGTGCCAGTAGCCAGCCGGGACTAGTGAGGGACAATGAGCAGTTCTTC.

The chain combines TRBV5-4 with TRBJ1-4, with D possibly matching TRBD1 (6 bases). This CDR3 spans 15 amino acids. V lost 4 bases, J lost 7 bases, and 17 bases lay in between. CDR1 is SGHNT, CDR2 YYREEE, per germline (reference sequence). The CDR3 loop is CASSHPSQGGEKLFF. The CDR3 nucleotides are TGTGCCAGCAGCCATCCCTCACAGGGTGGTGAAAAACTGTTTTTT.

The genes are TRBV11-3 and TRBJ2-5; 7 nucleotides line up with TRBD2. Germline V lookup: CDR1 SGHNT, CDR2 YENEEA. Germline trimming cut 2 bases from V and 4 bases from J; bases unmatched to any gene: 7. The CDR3 consists of 15 residues. As DNA, the CDR3 is TGTGCCAGCAGCTTATCAGCGGGGATTCCAGAGACCCAGTACTTC. It is translated as CASSLSAGIPETQYF.

This chain links TRBV5-1 with TRBJ2-7; weak D call: TRBD1 (6 bases). The germline gives CDR1 SGHRS, CDR2 YFSETQ. Trimming pared 4 bases from V and 3 bases from J, leaving 14 bases between. The CDR3 is 14 residues long. The CDR3, as DNA: TGCGCCAGCAGCCCGGACAGCCATAACTACGAGCAGTACTTC. Protein sequence: CASSPDSHNYEQYF. The whole variable domain, remainder taken from reference TRBV5-1 and TRBJ2-7, is KAGVTQTPRYLIKTRGQQVTLSCSPISGHRSVSWYQQTPGQGLQFLFEYFSETQRNKGNFPGRFSGRQFSNSRSEMNVSTLELGDSALYLCASSPDSHNYEQYFGPGTRLTVT.

This clone was seen just once. This chain joins TRBV27 and TRBJ2-7; maybe TRBD2 (6 bases). Germline CDR1 and CDR2: MNHEY and SMNVEV (reference sequence). The ends were cut back, 2 bases at V and 2 bases at J, with 10 bases in the middle. CDR3 length: 14 residues. CDR3 loop: CASSLRRGPYEQYF. CDR3 DNA: TGTGCCAGCAGTTTAAGGCGGGGACCCTACGAGCAGTACTTC.

The genes are TRBV24-1 and TRBJ1-1, with a tentative D call TRBD1 (6 bases). Between the trimmed V and J ends, which lost 6 bases and 2 bases, there was a span of 12 bases. From germline, CDR1 is KGHDR and CDR2 SFDVKD. This CDR3 region has 14 residues. This CDR3 reads CATSSGTLNTEAFF. CDR3 coding DNA: TGTGCCACCAGTTCCGGGACACTCAACACTGAAGCTTTCTTT.

The rearrangement uses TRBV5-1 and TRBJ2-5; D ambiguous. CDR1 and CDR2 from the germline V gene are SGHRS and YFSETQ. Trimming took 0 bases from V and 5 from J, leaving 5 bases between them. The CDR3 sequence is 12 residues long. The CDR3 coding sequence is TGCGCCAGCAGCTTGGCCTATGAGACCCAGTACTTC. This encodes CASSLAYETQYF.

V usage is TRBV6-5 and J usage is TRBJ2-5, with 8 bases fitting TRBD2. The trim removed 4 bases at V and 5 bases at J, leaving 6 bases unmatched. CDR3 length: 14 amino acids. Germline values: CDR1 MNHEY, CDR2 SVGAGI. The CDR3 DNA reads TGTGCCAGCAGTTTCGGGCGGGAGGCGGAGACCCAGTACTTC. It is translated as CASSFGREAETQYF.

The chain couples TRBV7-6 to TRBJ2-5; possibly TRBD1 for D (5 bases). Per germline, CDR1 SGHVS and CDR2 FNYEAQ. This CDR3 spans 15 amino acids. V lost 0 bases and J lost 5, with 13 bases in between. DNA of the CDR3: TGTGCCAGCAGCTTAGCGGGGCCCTCAGGGGAGACCCAGTACTTC. Protein sequence: CASSLAGPSGETQYF.

V is TRBV28 and J is TRBJ1-2; D is uncertain. Germline V CDR1 and CDR2: MDHEN, SYDVKM. V was clipped by 6 bases and J by 7 bases, with 18 bases between them. The CDR3 is 14 residues long. DNA for the CDR3: TGTGCCAGCAGGGAGACCGGGAACCTGAGTGGCTACACCTTC. Its protein product is CASRETGNLSGYTF.

This chain links TRBV7-2 with TRBJ2-3; no reliable D call. The CDR3 is made up of 13 amino acids. The germline gives CDR1 SGHTA, CDR2 FQGNSA. Trimming left V 5 bases short and J 4 bases short, with 10 bases between. The CDR3 DNA follows: TGTGCCAGCAGCCTTCTTCGCGCAGATACGCAGTATTTT. Protein: CASSLLRADTQYF.

The chain links TRBV5-1 to TRBJ2-7, with 14 bases identical to TRBD2. The CDR3 is made up of 16 amino acids. From germline, CDR1 is SGHRS and CDR2 YFSETQ. V lost 2 bases to trimming and J lost 6 bases; unmatched junction nucleotides: 7. The CDR3 reads CASSFSTSGGVGEQYF. The DNA for the CDR3 is TGCGCCAGCAGCTTTTCGACTAGCGGGGGGGTTGGCGAGCAGTACTTC. The entire variable domain, with the rest obtained from reference TRBV5-1 and TRBJ2-7, is as follows: KAGVTQTPRYLIKTRGQQVTLSCSPISGHRSVSWYQQTPGQGLQFLFEYFSETQRNKGNFPGRFSGRQFSNSRSEMNVSTLELGDSALYLCASSFSTSGGVGEQYFGPGTRLTVT.

This chain connects TRBV3-1 (or the pseudogene TRBV3-2) to TRBJ1-2; the D is unclear. The V gene's germline CDR1 is LGHDT and CDR2 YNNKEL (reference sequence). The CDR3 loop spans 14 amino acids. Trimming took 3 bases from V and 8 from J, leaving 16 bases between them. CDR3 sequence: CASSHAEGPQGYTF. In nucleotides, the CDR3 is TGTGCCAGCAGCCACGCCGAGGGCCCCCAAGGCTACACCTTC.

The V gene is TRBV27, the J gene TRBJ2-7; TRBD2 is a possible D gene (9 bases). V was cut by 4 bases and J by 5 bases, with 24 bases left in between. Germline V gives CDR1 MNHEY, CDR2 SMNVEV (reference sequence). This CDR3 has 17 residues. The CDR3 spells CASSSLLAGQAFHEQYF. In nucleotides, the CDR3 is TGTGCCAGCAGTTCCCTGCTAGCGGGACAGGCTTTCCACGAGCAGTACTTC.

The CDR3 DNA sequence: TGCGCCAGCAGCTTGAACGGGGGGCGGGCTAATGAAAAACTGTTTTTT. Translating it yields CASSLNGGRANEKLFF. J is TRBJ1-4 and V is TRBV5-1, with a weak D call TRBD1 (6 bases). The germline V and J ends were trimmed by 1 base and 3 bases, with 13 bases remaining between them. The CDR3 contains 16 residues. CDR1 and CDR2 from the germline V gene are SGHRS and YFSETQ.

The chain employs TRBV19 and TRBJ2-1; 9 positions match TRBD2. The J segment lost 7 bases and the V segment lost 5 bases, leaving 9 bases of the junction unmatched. Germline values: CDR1 LNHDA, CDR2 SQIVND (reference sequence). CDR3 length equals 15 residues. CDR3: CASSDGLAGHNEQFF. The CDR3 DNA reads TGTGCCAGTAGTGACGGGCTAGCGGGGCATAATGAGCAGTTCTTC.

The chain couples TRBV27 to TRBJ1-1; 8 nucleotides align to TRBD1. The V and J ends lost 3 bases and 5 bases, in that order; junction bases with no gene match: 11. Germline-derived CDR1 and CDR2 are MNHEY and SMNVEV (reference sequence). The CDR3 consists of 16 residues. This CDR3 is CASSFAQGASGTEAFF. CDR3 bases: TGTGCCAGCAGTTTTGCCCAGGGGGCGTCGGGAACTGAAGCTTTCTTT.

This chain links TRBV11-2 with TRBJ1-5, with D possibly being TRBD1 (6 bases). Germline V gene lookup returns CDR1 SGHAT and CDR2 FQNNGV. The CDR3 spans 15 residues. The V gene lost 2 bases and the J gene lost 4 bases, with 12 bases spanning the gap. CDR3 in amino acids: CASSLSPQGNQPQHF. In DNA form, the CDR3 reads TGTGCCAGCAGCTTAAGTCCCCAGGGGAATCAGCCCCAGCATTTT.

The V gene is TRBV3-1 (or the pseudogene TRBV3-2), the J gene TRBJ2-5; tentatively, D is TRBD2 (5 bases). The CDR3 spans 14 residues. Trimming shortened V by 3 bases and J by 3 bases, and 11 bases separated the two germline ends. CDR1 is LGHDT and CDR2 is YNNKEL in the germline V gene (reference sequence). CDR3 in amino acids: CASSHRRAEETQYF. In nucleotides, the CDR3 is TGTGCCAGCAGCCATCGGCGGGCGGAAGAGACCCAGTACTTC.

The genes are TRBV6-5 and TRBJ2-1; D unresolved. Germline CDR1 MNHEY, CDR2 SVGAGI. The V gene lost 2 bases and the J gene lost 0 bases, with 8 bases spanning the gap. The CDR3 has 15 amino acids. As DNA, the CDR3 is TGTGCCAGCAGTTACAGACAACACTCCTACAATGAGCAGTTCTTC. It codes for CASSYRQHSYNEQFF.

V is TRBV11-2 and J is TRBJ1-4; D unclear. This CDR3 spans 18 amino acids. The V gene's germline CDR1 is SGHAT and CDR2 FQNNGV. Trimming took off 5 bases at V and 2 bases at J, with 21 bases between the two ends. In DNA, the CDR3 is TGTGCCAGCAGCCTGTACCAACGGCGAGGGCGTACTAATGAAAAACTGTTTTTT. Translated: CASSLYQRRGRTNEKLFF.

The V gene is TRBV7-3, the J gene TRBJ1-6, with D unresolved. From germline, CDR1 is SGHTA and CDR2 FQGTGA. The CDR3 is 15 amino acids. V lost 5 bases, J lost 10 bases, and 18 bases lay in between. This CDR3 reads CASSQTGLGSSPLHF. CDR3 nucleotides: TGTGCCAGCAGCCAAACGGGCCTCGGGAGCTCACCCCTCCACTTT.

The rearrangement uses TRBV6-6 and TRBJ2-7; perhaps TRBD2 as D (6 bases). Germline assignment: CDR1 MNHNY and CDR2 SVGAGI (reference sequence). The V gene lost 2 bases and the J gene lost 7 bases, with 12 bases spanning the gap. This CDR3 comprises 13 residues. CDR3 in amino acids: CASSYVRAGEQYF. In DNA form, the CDR3 reads TGTGCCAGCAGTTACGTCCGGGCGGGGGAGCAGTACTTC.

This clone was picked up one time. The chain combines TRBV7-2 with TRBJ2-2; possible D gene TRBD2, 6 bases. The CDR3 contains 13 residues. Between the trimmed V and J ends, which lost 1 base and 8 bases, there was a span of 8 bases. From germline, CDR1 is SGHTA and CDR2 FQGNSA. The CDR3 DNA is TGTGCCAGCAGCTTAGGGAGGGAGGGGGAGCTGTTTTTT. It codes for CASSLGREGELFF.

Only a few counts were recorded for this clone. This specimen includes other DNA sequences encoding the same CDR3. This sequence joins TRBV7-9 and TRBJ1-1; a weak D match, TRBD1 (5 bases). V was trimmed by 5 bases and J by 4 bases, leaving 11 bases between them. The CDR3 covers 13 residues. Germline V CDR1 and CDR2: SEHNR, FQNEAQ (reference sequence). The CDR3 is CASSPRGGTEAFF. CDR3 sequence (DNA): TGTGCCAGCAGCCCTCGGGGGGGCACTGAAGCTTTCTTT.

The rearrangement joins TRBV5-4 to TRBJ2-1; no reliable D call. The V gene's germline CDR1 is SGHNT and CDR2 YYREEE (reference sequence). The CDR3 sequence is 13 residues long. Trimming took off 0 bases at V and 5 bases at J, with 6 bases between the two ends. The CDR3 nucleotides are TGTGCCAGCAGCTTGGTGGCAGACAATGAGCAGTTCTTC. It translates to CASSLVADNEQFF.

The rearrangement links TRBV6-1 to TRBJ1-1; TRBD1 might be the D (5 bases). CDR1 and CDR2 (germline): MNHNS, SASEGT. The CDR3 runs to 12 residues. With 5 bases removed from V and 8 bases from J, the gap between germline ends came to 12 bases. The CDR3 loop reads CASSIWRGEAFF. Written as DNA, the CDR3 is TGTGCCAGCAGTATATGGAGGGGCGAAGCTTTCTTT.

V gene TRBV21-1 combines with J gene TRBJ1-1. TRBV21-1 is classified as a pseudogene. The CDR3 is 15 amino acids. The DNA of the CDR3 is TGTGCCAGCAGAGTAAGAGGCAGAGAGGTCCCCGAAGCTTTCTTT. Its translation: CASRVRGREVPEAFF.

This clone was found once. This chain's CDR3 is CASSPLIPTANTEAFF. The CDR3 nucleotides are TGTGCCAGCAGCCCTCTCATTCCGACAGCGAACACTGAAGCTTTCTTT. V gene TRBV7-9 combines with J gene TRBJ1-1; the D gene is possibly TRBD1 (5 bases). The germline CDR1 and CDR2 sequences are SEHNR and FQNEAQ (reference sequence). CDR3 size: 16 residues. The ends were cut back, 5 bases at V and 1 base at J, with 17 bases in the middle.